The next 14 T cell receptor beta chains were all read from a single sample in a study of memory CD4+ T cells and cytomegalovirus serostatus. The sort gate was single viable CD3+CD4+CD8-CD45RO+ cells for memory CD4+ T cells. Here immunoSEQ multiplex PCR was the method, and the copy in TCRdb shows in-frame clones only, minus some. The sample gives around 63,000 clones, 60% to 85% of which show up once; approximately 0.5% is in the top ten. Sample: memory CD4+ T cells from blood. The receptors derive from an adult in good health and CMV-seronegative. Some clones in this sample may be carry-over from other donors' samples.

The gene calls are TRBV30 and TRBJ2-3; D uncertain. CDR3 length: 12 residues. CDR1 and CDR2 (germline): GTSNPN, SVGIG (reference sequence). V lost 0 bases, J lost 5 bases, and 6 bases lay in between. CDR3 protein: CAWSVLRDTQYF. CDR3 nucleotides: TGTGCCTGGAGTGTACTGAGAGATACGCAGTATTTT.

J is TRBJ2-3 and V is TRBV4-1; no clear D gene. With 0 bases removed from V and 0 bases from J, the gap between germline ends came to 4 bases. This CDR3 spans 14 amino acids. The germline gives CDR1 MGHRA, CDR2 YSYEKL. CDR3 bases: TGCGCCAGCAGCCAAGATCATAGCACAGATACGCAGTATTTT. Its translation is CASSQDHSTDTQYF.

This CDR3 reads CASSETSRSLPPYEQYF. For the CDR3, the DNA is TGTGCCAGCAGTGAAACCTCCAGATCTCTCCCGCCCTACGAGCAGTACTTC. The chain has TRBV25-1 and TRBJ2-7; no reliable D call. Trimming removed 2 bases at V and 2 bases at J, with 19 bases between. This CDR3 is built from 17 residues. CDR1 MGHDK and CDR2 SYGVNS come from the germline V gene.

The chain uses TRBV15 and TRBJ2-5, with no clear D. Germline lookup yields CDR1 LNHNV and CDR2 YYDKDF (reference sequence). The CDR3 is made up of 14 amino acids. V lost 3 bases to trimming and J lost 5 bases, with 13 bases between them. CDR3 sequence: CATSRGLSLETQYF. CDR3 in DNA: TGTGCCACCAGCAGGGGTTTAAGTCTGGAGACCCAGTACTTC.

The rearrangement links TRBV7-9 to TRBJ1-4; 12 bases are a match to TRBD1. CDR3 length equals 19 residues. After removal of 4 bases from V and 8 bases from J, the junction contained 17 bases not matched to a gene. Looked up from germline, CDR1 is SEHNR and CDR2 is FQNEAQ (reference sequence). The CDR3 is CASSSRIIRDRGLREKLFF. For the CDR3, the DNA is TGTGCCAGCAGCTCGCGGATCATCCGGGACAGGGGGCTTAGAGAAAAACTGTTTTTT.

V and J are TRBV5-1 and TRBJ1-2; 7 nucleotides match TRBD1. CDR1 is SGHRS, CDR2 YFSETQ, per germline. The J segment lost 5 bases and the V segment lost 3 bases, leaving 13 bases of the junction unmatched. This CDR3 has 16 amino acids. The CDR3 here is CASSSRTQLQGYGYTF. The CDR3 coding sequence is TGCGCCAGCAGCTCGCGCACCCAACTACAGGGGTATGGCTACACCTTC.

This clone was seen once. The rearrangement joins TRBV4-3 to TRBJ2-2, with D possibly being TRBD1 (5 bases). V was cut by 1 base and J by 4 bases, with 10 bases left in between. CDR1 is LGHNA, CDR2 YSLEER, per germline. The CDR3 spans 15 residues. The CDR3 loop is CASSQGAQGTGELFF. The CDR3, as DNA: TGCGCCAGCAGCCAAGGGGCCCAGGGCACCGGGGAGCTGTTTTTT.

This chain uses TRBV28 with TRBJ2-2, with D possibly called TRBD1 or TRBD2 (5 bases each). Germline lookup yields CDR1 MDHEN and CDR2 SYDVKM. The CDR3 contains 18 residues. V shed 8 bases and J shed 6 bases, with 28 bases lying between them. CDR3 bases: TGTGCCAGCGGTGGGAAGGGGACCGGGCTATTCAAGCCCGGGGAGCTGTTTTTT. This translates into CASGGKGTGLFKPGELFF. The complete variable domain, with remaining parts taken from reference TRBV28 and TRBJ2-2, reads DVKVTQSSRYLVKRTGEKVFLECVQDMDHENMFWYRQDPGLGLRLIYFSYDVKMKEKGDIPEGYSVSREKKERFSLILESASTNQTSMYLCASGGKGTGLFKPGELFFGEGSRLTVL.

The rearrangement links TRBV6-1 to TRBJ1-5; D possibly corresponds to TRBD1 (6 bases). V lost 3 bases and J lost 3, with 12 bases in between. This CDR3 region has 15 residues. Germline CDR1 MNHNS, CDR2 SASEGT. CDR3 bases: TGTGCCAGCAGTGAGCGACAGGTCAACAATCAGCCCCAGCATTTT. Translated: CASSERQVNNQPQHF.

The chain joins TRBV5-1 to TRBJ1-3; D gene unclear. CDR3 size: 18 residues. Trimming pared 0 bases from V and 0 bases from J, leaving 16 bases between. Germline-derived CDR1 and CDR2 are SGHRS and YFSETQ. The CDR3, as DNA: TGCGCCAGCAGCTTGGACTATCCCTCGGGGTTCTCTGGAAACACCATATATTTT. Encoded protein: CASSLDYPSGFSGNTIYF.

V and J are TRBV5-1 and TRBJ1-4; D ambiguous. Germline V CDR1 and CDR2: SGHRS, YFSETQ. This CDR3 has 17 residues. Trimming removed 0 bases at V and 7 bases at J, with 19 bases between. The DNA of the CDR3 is TGCGCCAGCAGCTTGGCCCTTCTACCCCCTGGGAGTGAAAAACTGTTTTTT. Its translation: CASSLALLPPGSEKLFF.

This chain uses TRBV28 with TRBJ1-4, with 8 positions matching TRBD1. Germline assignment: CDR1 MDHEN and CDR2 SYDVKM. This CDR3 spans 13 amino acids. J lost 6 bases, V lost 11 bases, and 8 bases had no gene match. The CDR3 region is CAAGRGRDEKLFF. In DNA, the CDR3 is TGTGCCGCTGGCAGGGGGCGCGATGAAAAACTGTTTTTT.

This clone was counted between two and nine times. The CDR3 loop is CASRLNSPLHF. The CDR3 DNA reads as TGTGCCAGCAGATTGAATTCACCCCTCCACTTT. This chain joins TRBV6-1 and TRBJ1-6, with D unclear. Germline V gene lookup returns CDR1 MNHNS and CDR2 SASEGT. The CDR3 totals 11 residues. V gave up 6 bases and J gave up 7 bases, with 4 bases separating them.

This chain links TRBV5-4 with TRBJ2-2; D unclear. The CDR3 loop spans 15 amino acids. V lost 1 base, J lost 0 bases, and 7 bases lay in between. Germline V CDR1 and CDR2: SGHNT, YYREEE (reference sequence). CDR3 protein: CASSLQAANTGELFF. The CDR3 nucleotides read TGTGCCAGCAGCTTGCAAGCAGCGAACACCGGGGAGCTGTTTTTT.